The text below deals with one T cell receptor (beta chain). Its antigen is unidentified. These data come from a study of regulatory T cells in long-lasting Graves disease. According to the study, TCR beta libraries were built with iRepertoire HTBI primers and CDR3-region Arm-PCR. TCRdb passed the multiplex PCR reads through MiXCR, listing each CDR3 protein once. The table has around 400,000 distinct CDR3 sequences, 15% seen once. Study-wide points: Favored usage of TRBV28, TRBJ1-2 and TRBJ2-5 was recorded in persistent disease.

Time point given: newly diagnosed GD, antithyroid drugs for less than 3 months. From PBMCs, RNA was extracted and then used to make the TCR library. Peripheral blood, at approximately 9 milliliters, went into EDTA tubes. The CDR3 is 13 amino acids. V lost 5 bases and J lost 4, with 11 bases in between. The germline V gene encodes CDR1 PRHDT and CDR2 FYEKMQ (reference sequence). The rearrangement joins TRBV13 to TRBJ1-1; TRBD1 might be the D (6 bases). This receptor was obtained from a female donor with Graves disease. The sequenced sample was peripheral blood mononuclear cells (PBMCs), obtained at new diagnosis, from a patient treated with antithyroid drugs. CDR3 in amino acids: CASSRTGSTEAFF. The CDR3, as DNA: TGTGCCAGCAGCCGTACAGGGAGCACTGAAGCTTTCTTT.